Here is one TCR beta chain with its context. The sample originates from a study of cytomegalovirus exposure and HLA in healthy donors. Study as a whole: A data release that came early held 80 million to 95 million unique TCRs from HLA-typed donors.

Healthy individuals who donated bone marrow served as the donors. Germline-derived CDR1 and CDR2 are ENHRY and SYGVKD. Trimming left V 4 bases short and J 5 bases short, with 11 bases between. The CDR3 spans 14 residues. In the PCR, 60 Vbeta and 13 Jbeta primers were used. Data came from immunoSEQ multiplex PCR; TCRdb stores just in-frame clones and leaves some out. The table includes approximately 180,000 clones, roughly 87% detected once. This rearrangement joins TRBV10-3 to TRBJ2-2; tentatively, D is TRBD2 (5 bases). This TCR derives from a girl less than two years old in good health and CMV-seronegative. Sequenced: PBMCs. The CDR3 bases are TGTGCCATCAGTGGGCTCGGGGTGACCGGGGAGCTGTTTTTT. It specifies CAISGLGVTGELFF.